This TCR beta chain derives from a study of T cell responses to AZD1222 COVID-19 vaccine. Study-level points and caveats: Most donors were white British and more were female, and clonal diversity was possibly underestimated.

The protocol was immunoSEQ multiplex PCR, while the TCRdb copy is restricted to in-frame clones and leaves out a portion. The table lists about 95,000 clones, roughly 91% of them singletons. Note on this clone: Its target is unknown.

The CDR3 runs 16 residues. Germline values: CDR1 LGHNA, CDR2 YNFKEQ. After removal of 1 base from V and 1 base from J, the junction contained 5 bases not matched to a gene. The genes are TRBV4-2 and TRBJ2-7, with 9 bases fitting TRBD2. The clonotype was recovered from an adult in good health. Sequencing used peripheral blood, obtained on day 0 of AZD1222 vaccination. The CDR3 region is CASSQGVAGESYEQYF. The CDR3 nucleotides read TGTGCCAGCAGCCAAGGGGTAGCGGGGGAATCCTACGAGCAGTACTTC.